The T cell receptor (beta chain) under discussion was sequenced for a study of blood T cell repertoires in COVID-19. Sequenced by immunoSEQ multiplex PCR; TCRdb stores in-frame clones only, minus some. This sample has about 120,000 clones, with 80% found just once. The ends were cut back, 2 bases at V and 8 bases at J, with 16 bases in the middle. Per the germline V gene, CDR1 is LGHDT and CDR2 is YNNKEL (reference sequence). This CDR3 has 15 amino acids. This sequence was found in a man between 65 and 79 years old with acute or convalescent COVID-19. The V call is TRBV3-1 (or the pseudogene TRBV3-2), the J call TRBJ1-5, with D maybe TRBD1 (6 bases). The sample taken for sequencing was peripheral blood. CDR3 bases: TGTGCCAGCAGCCAAATGGCAGGGGCGGCAGAGCCCCAGCATTTT. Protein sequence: CASSQMAGAAEPQHF.